The 8 T cell receptor beta chains below were found in one sample sequenced in a study of T cells after posttransplantation cyclophosphamide. Assay: immunoSEQ multiplex PCR; the TCRdb copy retains only in-frame clones and omits some. This repertoire lists over 25,000 clones without singletons; approximately 1.5% sits in the top ten. Sequenced: PBMCs. These receptor sequences come from a man in his fifties in good health, CMV-negative, and a related stem cell transplant donor.

This clone was observed many times. The CDR3, as DNA: TGTGCCAGCAGTGAGTATCGCTTCGCGGGGGGGGGCGAGCAGTACTTC. Encoded protein: CASSEYRFAGGGEQYF. This rearrangement joins TRBV25-1 to TRBJ2-7; 9 bases fit TRBD2. The trim removed 3 bases at V and 6 bases at J, leaving 12 bases unmatched. The CDR3 is made up of 16 amino acids. Germline V CDR1 and CDR2: MGHDK, SYGVNS.

This clone was detected many times. Here the CDR3 reads CASSYYRGRQPQHF. CDR3 sequence (DNA): TGTGCCAGCAGTTACTACCGGGGGAGGCAGCCCCAGCATTTT. V is TRBV6-5 and J is TRBJ1-5, with D possibly TRBD1 on 5 matching bases. Germline V lookup: CDR1 MNHEY, CDR2 SVGAGI. The CDR3 sequence is 14 residues long. With 1 base removed from V and 7 bases from J, the gap between germline ends came to 11 bases.

In this sample, this clone turned up many times. The V call is TRBV19, the J call TRBJ1-3, with TRBD1 matching 7 bases. Germline V lookup: CDR1 LNHDA, CDR2 SQIVND (reference sequence). V was clipped by 5 bases and J by 2 bases; unmatched bases: 6. The CDR3 has 15 amino acids. This chain's CDR3 is CASSAGTVTGNTIYF. CDR3 nucleotides: TGTGCCAGTAGTGCGGGGACAGTGACTGGAAACACCATATATTTT.

The V and J genes are TRBV7-9 and TRBJ2-5; D possibly corresponds to TRBD2 (5 bases). The J call is uncertain, as TRBJ2-7 better fits the DNA end. Germline V gene sequence: CDR1 SEHNR, CDR2 FQNEAQ (reference sequence). The CDR3 has 14 residues. The CDR3 protein is CASSFRGDSYEQYF. The DNA of the CDR3 is TGTGCCAGCAGCTTCCGGGGTGACTCCTACGAGCAGTACTTC.

This clone has ten or more counts. This sequence joins TRBV11-2 and TRBJ2-7; no definite D call. The CDR3 is 16 residues long. Germline lookup yields CDR1 SGHAT and CDR2 FQNNGV. The germline V and J ends were trimmed by 1 base and 2 bases, with 15 bases remaining between them. The CDR3 DNA reads TGTGCCAGCAGCTTAGGATCCCCCATAGCCCCCTACGAGCAGTACTTC. This translates into CASSLGSPIAPYEQYF.

This clone was recorded many times. The V call is TRBV15, the J call TRBJ2-1; TRBD2 matches at 9 bases. The CDR3 totals 13 residues. Germline V lookup: CDR1 LNHNV, CDR2 YYDKDF (reference sequence). J gave up 8 bases and V 8 bases, and 7 bases lay outside the gene matches. The CDR3 loop reads CATFSGRGDEQFF. The CDR3, as DNA: TGTGCCACCTTTAGCGGGAGAGGAGATGAGCAGTTCTTC.

This clone was counted ten times or more. The J gene is TRBJ2-7, the V gene TRBV2; D possibly corresponds to TRBD2 (6 bases). The length of the CDR3 is 15 residues. CDR1 is SNHLY and CDR2 is FYNNEI in the germline V gene. Trimming removed 0 bases from V and 4 bases from J, with 13 bases in between. CDR3 region: CASSEAGASAYEQYF. The CDR3 region has the DNA TGTGCCAGCAGTGAAGCTGGGGCTAGCGCGTACGAGCAGTACTTC.

This clone has a count of ten or more. The J gene is TRBJ1-2, the V gene TRBV30; D unclear. The V and J ends lost 2 bases and 4 bases respectively, with 8 bases between them. CDR1 is GTSNPN, CDR2 SVGIG, per germline (reference sequence). The CDR3 loop spans 12 amino acids. The CDR3 DNA reads TGTGCCTGGAGTCTGAGATCCTATGGCTACACCTTC. As protein: CAWSLRSYGYTF.